What follows are 23 T cell receptor beta chains derived from one specimen sequenced in a study of beta chain features in type 1 diabetes. Investigators reverse transcribed all isolated RNA, so they sequenced expressed TCRB transcripts. Profiling relied on immunoSEQ multiplex PCR, and the TCRdb table lists in-frame clones only, not all of them. The profile covers some 150,000 clones, with roughly 11% appearing a single time and roughly 2% taken by the ten largest. The specimen was central memory CD4+ T cells from blood. Receptors originate from a man aged 18 to 30 in good health.

This clone was seen repeatedly, ten times or more. V usage is TRBV7-2 and J usage is TRBJ2-5; possibly TRBD1 for D (6 bases). CDR3 length: 13 amino acids. V was clipped by 5 bases and J by 4 bases, with 11 bases between them. CDR1 is SGHTA, CDR2 FQGNSA, per germline. In DNA form, the CDR3 reads TGTGCCAGCAGCCCGGACAGATCAGAGACCCAGTACTTC. It translates to CASSPDRSETQYF.

The chain recombines TRBV5-6 with TRBJ2-5; D not certain. The germline V and J ends were trimmed by 4 bases and 0 bases, with 7 bases remaining between them. The CDR3 covers 13 residues. Germline loops: CDR1 SGHDT, CDR2 YYEEEE. CDR3 residues: CASSRPYQETQYF. The CDR3 DNA reads TGTGCCAGCAGCCGACCGTACCAAGAGACCCAGTACTTC.

The rearrangement uses TRBV29-1 and TRBJ1-2, with 9 bases fitting TRBD1. V dropped 7 bases and J dropped 6; count of bases not matched to a gene: 6. Germline V CDR1 and CDR2: SQVTM, ANQGSEA. The CDR3 sequence is 12 residues long. In nucleotides, the CDR3 is TGCAGCGGGTTACAGGGGGCGAATGGCTACACCTTC. Translating it yields CSGLQGANGYTF.

This clone appeared a few times. This chain links TRBV10-3 with TRBJ2-3; 8 bases match TRBD2. CDR1 is ENHRY, CDR2 SYGVKD, per germline. V lost 6 bases and J lost 2; bases outside the gene matches: 7. CDR3 length: 15 amino acids. CDR3 nucleotide sequence: TGTGCCATCAGGAGCGGGGGTTCCCTCACAGATACGCAGTATTTT. It codes for CAIRSGGSLTDTQYF.

This clone was seen more than once but under ten times. This chain uses TRBV7-2 with TRBJ2-1; D ambiguous. This CDR3 has 13 residues. Trimming removed 0 bases at V and 11 bases at J, with 11 bases between. Germline CDR1 and CDR2: SGHTA and FQGNSA. The DNA of the CDR3 is TGTGCCAGCAGCTTAGCGCAAAGGGCCCAGCAGTTCTTC. As protein: CASSLAQRAQQFF.

The chain couples TRBV7-2 to TRBJ1-1; D gene unclear. This CDR3 contains 14 residues. V lost 4 bases to trimming and J lost 0 bases, with 9 bases between them. Germline V CDR1 and CDR2: SGHTA, FQGNSA. The CDR3 protein is CASSSMTMNTEAFF. The CDR3 DNA is TGTGCCAGCAGCTCAATGACCATGAACACTGAAGCTTTCTTT.

The CDR3: CASSLAMGQETQYF. DNA of the CDR3: TGTGCCAGCAGCTTGGCGATGGGCCAAGAGACCCAGTACTTC. This rearrangement joins TRBV5-5 to TRBJ2-5; no firm D call. The CDR3 runs 14 residues. The germline CDR1 and CDR2 sequences are SGHKS and YYEKEE (reference sequence). Trimming removed 0 bases from V and 1 base from J, with 7 bases in between. The full variable domain, its missing parts supplied by reference TRBV5-5 and TRBJ2-5, is DAGVTQSPTHLIKTRGQQVTLRCSPISGHKSVSWYQQVLGQGPQFIFQYYEKEERGRGNFPDRFSARQFPNYSSELNVNALLLGDSALYLCASSLAMGQETQYFGPGTRLLVL.

This clone was counted at least ten times. V is TRBV15 and J is TRBJ2-7; D uncertain. V was shortened by 1 base and J by 5 bases, with 3 bases between the two germline ends. Germline V CDR1 and CDR2: LNHNV, YYDKDF (reference sequence). The CDR3 covers 11 residues. Written as DNA, the CDR3 is TGTGCCACCAGCAGAGGCCACGAGCAGTACTTC. Translated: CATSRGHEQYF.

The chain recombines TRBV2 with TRBJ1-5; unclear D gene. This CDR3 has 12 residues. The germline V and J ends were trimmed by 8 bases and 1 base, with 6 bases remaining between them. Germline V gene sequence: CDR1 SNHLY, CDR2 FYNNEI. The CDR3 sequence is CASQDSNQPQHF. The DNA of the CDR3 is TGTGCCAGCCAGGACAGCAATCAGCCCCAGCATTTT.

This clone appeared a few times. The genes are TRBV29-1 and TRBJ1-2; D ambiguous. This CDR3 contains 13 residues. Germline assignment: CDR1 SQVTM and CDR2 ANQGSEA. Trimming removed 3 bases from V and 2 bases from J, with 10 bases in between. The CDR3 is CSVEGNINYGYTF. The CDR3 bases are TGCAGCGTTGAGGGGAACATCAACTATGGCTACACCTTC.

The chain has TRBV7-2 and TRBJ2-7, with D possibly matching TRBD1 (5 bases). Between the trimmed V and J ends, which lost 8 bases and 1 base, there was a span of 9 bases. The length of the CDR3 is 12 residues. Germline V lookup: CDR1 SGHTA, CDR2 FQGNSA. The CDR3: CASQGVSYEQYF. The CDR3, as DNA: TGTGCCAGCCAGGGCGTGTCCTACGAGCAGTACTTC. The full variable domain, in which reference TRBV7-2 and TRBJ2-7 provide the parts outside the CDR3, is GAGVSQSPSNKVTEKGKDVELRCDPISGHTALYWYRQSLGQGLEFLIYFQGNSAPDKSGLPSDRFSAERTGGSVSTLTIQRTQQEDSAVYLCASQGVSYEQYFGPGTRLTVT.

This chain joins TRBV5-4 and TRBJ1-2, with TRBD1 as a possible D gene (5 bases). V lost 3 bases, J lost 4 bases, and 13 bases lay in between. Germline CDR1 and CDR2: SGHNT and YYREEE (reference sequence). This CDR3 region has 14 residues. The CDR3 nucleotides read TGTGCCAGCAGCTCCGAGGGGAGAGCCTATGGCTACACCTTC. Residues: CASSSEGRAYGYTF. Full variable domain (rest looked up from reference TRBV5-4 and TRBJ1-2): ETGVTQSPTHLIKTRGQQVTLRCSSQSGHNTVSWYQQALGQGPQFIFQYYREEENGRGNFPPRFSGLQFPNYSSELNVNALELDDSALYLCASSSEGRAYGYTFGSGTRLTVV.

There are a few counts of this clone. The chain links TRBV15 to TRBJ1-1, with D perhaps matching TRBD1 (6 bases). Germline values: CDR1 LNHNV, CDR2 YYDKDF (reference sequence). The germline V and J ends were trimmed by 1 base and 2 bases, with 11 bases remaining between them. This CDR3 has 15 residues. DNA of the CDR3: TGTGCCACCAGCAGAGGAACGGGGGCAAACACTGAAGCTTTCTTT. Protein sequence: CATSRGTGANTEAFF.

V usage is TRBV29-1 and J usage is TRBJ1-4; D ambiguous. V was trimmed by 8 bases and J by 4 bases, leaving 17 bases between them. CDR1 and CDR2 (germline): SQVTM, ANQGSEA. The CDR3 is made up of 14 amino acids. The CDR3 loop is CSHSAGYNNEKLFF. The DNA for the CDR3 is TGCAGCCACAGTGCGGGGTACAATAATGAAAAACTGTTTTTT.

The chain couples TRBV27 to TRBJ1-6, with TRBD1 matching over 7 bases. The V gene's germline CDR1 is MNHEY and CDR2 SMNVEV (reference sequence). The CDR3 runs to 16 residues. V shed 5 bases, J shed 0 bases, and the junction held 4 bases outside the gene matches. CDR3 DNA: TGTGCCAGCAGTAACAGGGGAAACTCCTATAATTCACCCCTCCACTTT. Its protein is CASSNRGNSYNSPLHF.

The chain has TRBV4-3 and TRBJ2-1, with TRBD1 matching 8 bases. In germline, CDR1 is LGHNA, CDR2 YSLEER. J gave up 6 bases and V 1 base, and 14 bases lay outside the gene matches. The CDR3 is made up of 18 amino acids. CDR3 nucleotide sequence: TGCGCCAGCAGCCAAGTTGGCAGGGGGCTGGCCTCGGGCAATGAGCAGTTCTTC. Translation gives CASSQVGRGLASGNEQFF.

This clone was seen only a few times. The chain carries TRBV29-1 and TRBJ2-4, with 7 bases fitting TRBD2. The CDR3 covers 12 residues. Germline-derived CDR1 and CDR2 are SQVTM and ANQGSEA. V lost 4 bases and J lost 8; bases outside the gene matches: 5. CDR3 loop: CSVVEGRDIQYF. CDR3 coding DNA: TGCAGCGTTGTCGAGGGGAGGGACATTCAGTACTTC.

The chain carries TRBV4-2 and TRBJ1-2; D gene unclear. From germline, CDR1 is LGHNA and CDR2 YNFKEQ. The CDR3 is 14 residues long. Trimming left V 0 bases short and J 2 bases short, with 7 bases between. CDR3: CASSQEAVNYGYTF. In nucleotides, the CDR3 is TGTGCCAGCAGCCAAGAGGCAGTCAACTATGGCTACACCTTC.

Many counts were recorded for this clone. The chain links TRBV4-3 to TRBJ1-1; D ambiguous. CDR3 length: 13 amino acids. Germline CDR1 and CDR2: LGHNA and YSLEER. Trimming shortened V by 0 bases and J by 12 bases, and 14 bases separated the two germline ends. The CDR3, as DNA: TGCGCCAGCAGCCAAGATTCGGACTCTGTAACTTTCTTT. Its protein product is CASSQDSDSVTFF.

The J gene is TRBJ2-7, the V gene TRBV7-6, with D unresolved. CDR1 is SGHVS and CDR2 is FNYEAQ in the germline V gene. This CDR3 has 11 amino acids. The V gene lost 5 bases and the J gene lost 5 bases, with 7 bases spanning the gap. The CDR3 spells CASSEIHEQYF. CDR3 DNA: TGTGCCAGCAGCGAAATCCACGAGCAGTACTTC.

This clone has just a few counts. The rearrangement links TRBV7-9 to TRBJ1-1, with TRBD1 matching 7 bases. The CDR3 extends over 15 amino acids. V lost 4 bases to trimming and J lost 6 bases; unmatched junction nucleotides: 11. Looked up from germline, CDR1 is SEHNR and CDR2 is FQNEAQ (reference sequence). This CDR3 reads CASSSGVPGQPEAFF. CDR3 in DNA: TGTGCCAGCAGCTCAGGGGTACCGGGACAGCCTGAAGCTTTCTTT.

The chain links TRBV19 to TRBJ1-1; D might be TRBD1 (5 bases). The germline V gene has CDR1 LNHDA and CDR2 SQIVND (reference sequence). V shed 3 bases and J shed 8 bases, with 13 bases lying between them. The CDR3 contains 13 residues. The CDR3 DNA reads as TGTGCCAGTAGTATCCAGCTAAACAGGGAAGCTTTCTTT. It yields the protein CASSIQLNREAFF. Based on the CDR3 plus reference TRBV19 and TRBJ1-1, the full variable domain is DGGITQSPKYLFRKEGQNVTLSCEQNLNHDAMYWYRQDPGQGLRLIYYSQIVNDFQKGDIAEGYSVSREKKESFPLTVTSAQKNPTAFYLCASSIQLNREAFFGQGTRLTVV.

The chain joins TRBV7-2 to TRBJ1-1; D unclear. V was clipped by 3 bases and J by 5 bases, with 10 bases between them. CDR1 SGHTA and CDR2 FQGNSA come from the germline V gene. CDR3 length: 13 amino acids. CDR3 coding DNA: TGTGCCAGCAGCTTCCTAGGGTGGACTGAAGCTTTCTTT. Encoded protein: CASSFLGWTEAFF.